This TCR beta chain emerged from a study of memory CD4+ T cells and cytomegalovirus serostatus (dated by TCRdb to 2018 to 2020). In the study overall: The cohort comprised 33 healthy Belgian adults, 9 CMV seropositive and some 24 CMV seronegative. To replicate a published TCR-based CMV serostatus classifier, the study sequenced CD4+ memory TCRbeta repertoires from a Belgian cohort whose cytomegalovirus serostatus was known.

A word on this clone: Its cognate antigen has yet to be identified. Base qualities are not at hand, and no much larger clone is one base apart.

Reading from cysteine to phenylalanine, the CDR3 counts 15 amino acids. Kept here is only the CDR3 DNA, which spans 45 bases and is read in frame from base 1. At the junction V is shortened by 6 bases and J by 4 bases, with 18 bases in between. Based on the germline V gene, the CDR1 and CDR2 sequences are SGHVS and FQNEAQ. Single viable CD3+CD4+CD8-CD45RO+ cells were sorted as memory CD4+ T cells on a FACSAria II. CMV serostatus was determined using a Roche Elecsys assay that detects serum IgG against CMV pp150, pp28, p38 and p52. Once the samples were thawed, total CD4+ T cells were enriched through positive selection using CD4 magnetic microbeads. Samples originated from another study that specifically interrogated the CD4+ T cell memory repertoire. Peripheral blood mononuclear cells were isolated and cryopreserved following standard operating procedures; serum was stored at -80 °C. The staining relied on CD3-PerCP (BW264/56), CD4-APC (RPA-T4), CD45RO-PE (UCHT1) and CD8-Pacific Orange (3B5) antibodies, and Sytox blue was used to exclude non-viable cells.

The Quick-DNA Microprep Kit was used to extract genomic DNA from the sorted cells. Amplification of TCRbeta DNA was done with the immunoSEQ hsTCRbeta kit, following the protocol from the manufacturer. TCRbeta libraries were sequenced on an Illumina MiSeq instrument. Processing in the source paper ran as follows. Once out-of-frame sequences had been removed, some 2 million distinct TCRbeta sequences were left, which works out to an average of approximately 70,000 per individual. Two values were used to score each individual: the count of fewer than 200 previously reported CMV-associated TCRbeta sequences and the total count of productive distinct TCRbeta sequences. A beta-binomial model was reimplemented in Python, and scikit-learn random forests with default parameters were trained on US cohort data. On the Belgian cohort, classifier performance was reported as the median AUC, along with percentile confidence intervals, across 10,000 bootstrap iterations. TCRdb re-hosts the immuneACCESS table, in-frame sequences only. Its copies lack some clones; in the studies checked, an unresolved V gene accounts for under half of them, and the cause for the rest is not known. That table gives V, J and clone size, and the DNA gave D and trimming. Counted in this sample were 75,000 to 95,000 clones; around 80% of them appeared once. Nearly 0.8% of the sample is in the top ten clones.

Study-wide findings and limitations: For predicting CMV serostatus, the median bootstrapped AUC was approximately 0.95 using the original framework and about 0.9 using a US-trained random forest. The original-framework classifier achieved a median bootstrapped AUC of about 0.95 with a 95% CI of 0.76-1.00 on the Belgian cohort. Only CD4+CD45RO+ memory cells were sequenced, in contrast to the original study, which included naive and memory CD4+ and CD8+ populations. The results were interpreted as suggesting that the CMV-associated TCR signature is mostly present in the CD4+ memory repertoire. Among the 150 or so previously reported CMV-associated TCRbeta sequences, 65 to 85 showed up in the CD4+ memory repertoires, with each one found in between one and five individuals.

Specimen: memory CD4+ T cells from blood. The chain was built from TRBV7-8 and TRBJ1-1, with the D gene not confidently named. The TCR originated in an adult in good health and CMV-seronegative. The sequence in DNA is TGTGCCAGCAGAATAAGATTGGAAATGAGCACTGAAGCTTTCTTT. This codes for CASRIRLEMSTEAFF.